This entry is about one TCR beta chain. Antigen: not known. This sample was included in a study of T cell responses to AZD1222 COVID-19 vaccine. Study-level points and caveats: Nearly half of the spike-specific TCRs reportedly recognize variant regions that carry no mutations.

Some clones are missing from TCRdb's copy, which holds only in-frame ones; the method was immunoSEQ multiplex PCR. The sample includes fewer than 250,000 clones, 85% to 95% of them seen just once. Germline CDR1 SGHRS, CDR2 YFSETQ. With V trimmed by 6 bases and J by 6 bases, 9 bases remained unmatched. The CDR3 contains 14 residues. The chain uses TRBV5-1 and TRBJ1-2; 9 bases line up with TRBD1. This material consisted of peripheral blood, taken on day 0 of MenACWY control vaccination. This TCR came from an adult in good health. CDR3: CASNRDRDLDGYTF. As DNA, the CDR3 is TGCGCCAGCAACCGGGACAGGGACTTGGATGGCTACACCTTC.